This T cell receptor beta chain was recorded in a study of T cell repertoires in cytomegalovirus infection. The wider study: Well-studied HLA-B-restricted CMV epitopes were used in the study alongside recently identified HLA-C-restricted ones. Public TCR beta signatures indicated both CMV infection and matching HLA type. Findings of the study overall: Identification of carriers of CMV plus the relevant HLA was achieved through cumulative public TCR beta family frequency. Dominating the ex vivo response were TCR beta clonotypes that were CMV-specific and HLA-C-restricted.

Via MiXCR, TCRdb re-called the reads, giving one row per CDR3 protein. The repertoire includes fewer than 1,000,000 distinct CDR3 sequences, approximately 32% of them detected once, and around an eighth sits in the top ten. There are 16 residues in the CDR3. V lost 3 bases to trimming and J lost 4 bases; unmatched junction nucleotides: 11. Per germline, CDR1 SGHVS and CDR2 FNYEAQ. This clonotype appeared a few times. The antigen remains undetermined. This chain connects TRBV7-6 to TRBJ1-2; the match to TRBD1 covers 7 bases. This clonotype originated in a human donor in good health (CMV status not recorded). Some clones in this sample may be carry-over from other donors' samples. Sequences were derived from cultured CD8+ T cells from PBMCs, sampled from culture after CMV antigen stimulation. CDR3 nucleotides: TGTGCCAGCAGCTTGGAGATTAGGGACAGTCCCTATGGCTACACCTTC. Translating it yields CASSLEIRDSPYGYTF.